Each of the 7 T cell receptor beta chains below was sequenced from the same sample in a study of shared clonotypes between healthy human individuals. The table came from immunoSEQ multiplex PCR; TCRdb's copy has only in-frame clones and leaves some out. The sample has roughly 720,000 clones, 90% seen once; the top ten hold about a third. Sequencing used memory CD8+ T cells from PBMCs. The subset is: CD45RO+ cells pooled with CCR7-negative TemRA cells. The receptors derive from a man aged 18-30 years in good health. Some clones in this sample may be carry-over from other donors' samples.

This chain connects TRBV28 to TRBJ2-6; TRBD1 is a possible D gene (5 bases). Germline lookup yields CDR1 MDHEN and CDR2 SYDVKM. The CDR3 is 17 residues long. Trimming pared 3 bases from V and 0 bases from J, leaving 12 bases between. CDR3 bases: TGTGCCAGCAGTTTCGGTGACAGCAACTCTGGGGCCAACGTCCTGACTTTC. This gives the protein CASSFGDSNSGANVLTF.

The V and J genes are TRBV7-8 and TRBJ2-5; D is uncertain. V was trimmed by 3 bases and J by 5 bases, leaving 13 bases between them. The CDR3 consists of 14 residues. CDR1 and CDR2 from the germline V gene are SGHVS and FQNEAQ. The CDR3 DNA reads TGTGCCAGCAGCTTGGTAGGCCCTTCGGAGACCCAGTACTTC. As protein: CASSLVGPSETQYF.

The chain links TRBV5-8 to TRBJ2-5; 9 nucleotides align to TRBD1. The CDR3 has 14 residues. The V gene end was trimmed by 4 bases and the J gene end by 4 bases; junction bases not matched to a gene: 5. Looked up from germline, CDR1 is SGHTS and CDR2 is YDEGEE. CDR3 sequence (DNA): TGTGCCAGCAGCCCAGGACAGGGGAGAGAGACCCAGTACTTC. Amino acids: CASSPGQGRETQYF.

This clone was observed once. The DNA for the CDR3 is TGCAGCGCTCGGGCAGGGGCCTACGAGCAGTACTTC. Encoded protein: CSARAGAYEQYF. This chain links TRBV29-1 with TRBJ2-5; TRBD1 is a possible D gene (6 bases). The DNA end is more similar to TRBJ2-7, so the J call may be wrong. The CDR3 has 12 residues. Looked up from germline, CDR1 is SQVTM and CDR2 is ANQGSEA.

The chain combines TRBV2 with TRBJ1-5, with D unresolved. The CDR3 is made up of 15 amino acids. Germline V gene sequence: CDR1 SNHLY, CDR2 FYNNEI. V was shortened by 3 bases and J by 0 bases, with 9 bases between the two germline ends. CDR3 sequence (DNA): TGTGCCAGCAGTGAGGGAGAGAATAGCAATCAGCCCCAGCATTTT. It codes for CASSEGENSNQPQHF.

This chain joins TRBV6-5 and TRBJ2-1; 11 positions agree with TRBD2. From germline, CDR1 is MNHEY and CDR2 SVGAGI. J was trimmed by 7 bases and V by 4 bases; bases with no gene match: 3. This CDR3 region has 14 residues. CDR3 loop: CASSLAGGGNEQFF. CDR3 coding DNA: TGTGCCAGCAGTTTAGCGGGAGGGGGGAATGAGCAGTTCTTC.

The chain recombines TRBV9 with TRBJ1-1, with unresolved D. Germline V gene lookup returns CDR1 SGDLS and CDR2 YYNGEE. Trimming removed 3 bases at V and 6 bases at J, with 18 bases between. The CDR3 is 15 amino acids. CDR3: CASSASGRPIPEAFF. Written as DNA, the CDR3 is TGTGCCAGCAGCGCCTCAGGACGGCCGATCCCTGAAGCTTTCTTT.